The next 9 T cell receptor beta chains were all read from a single sample in a study of T cell responses to AZD1222 COVID-19 vaccine. The assay was immunoSEQ multiplex PCR, and TCRdb's table has in-frame clones only and misses some. There are about 67,000 clones in the sample; 84% occur only once, and around 20% lies in the top ten. The sample was peripheral blood, taken on day 0 of AZD1222 vaccination. These receptors came from an adult in good health.

The V gene is TRBV18, the J gene TRBJ2-7; no firm D call. The CDR3 runs to 14 residues. Trimming removed 5 bases from V and 0 bases from J, with 11 bases in between. CDR1 and CDR2 (germline): KGHSH, LQKENI. The CDR3 coding sequence is TGTGCCAGCTCATCCGGCCGGAGCTCCTACGAGCAGTACTTC. It translates to CASSSGRSSYEQYF.

This chain connects TRBV4-3 to TRBJ1-2, with D unresolved. The V gene lost 0 bases and the J gene lost 8 bases, with 13 bases spanning the gap. This CDR3 spans 14 amino acids. Germline values: CDR1 LGHNA, CDR2 YSLEER. The CDR3 region is CASSQDHGGFGYTF. The CDR3 bases are TGCGCCAGCAGCCAAGATCACGGAGGGTTCGGCTACACCTTC.

This chain connects TRBV4-3 to TRBJ1-1, with no clear D. The V end was cut by 0 bases, the J end by 1 base, with 12 bases between. This CDR3 region has 16 residues. Germline values: CDR1 LGHNA, CDR2 YSLEER. CDR3 protein: CASSQDIHGGNTEAFF. The CDR3 DNA follows: TGCGCCAGCAGCCAAGATATACACGGCGGGAACACTGAAGCTTTCTTT.

The chain is built from TRBV7-8 and TRBJ1-2; 7 nucleotides agree with TRBD1. Germline V gives CDR1 SGHVS, CDR2 FQNEAQ. V shed 5 bases and J 6 bases; nucleotides not matched to a gene: 6. This CDR3 comprises 13 residues. CDR3: CASSLPTGNGYTF. In DNA form, the CDR3 reads TGTGCCAGCAGCCTACCGACAGGGAATGGCTACACCTTC. Using reference TRBV7-8 and TRBJ1-2 for the parts outside the CDR3, the full variable domain is GAGVSQSPRYKVAKRGQDVALRCDPISGHVSLFWYQQALGQGPEFLTYFQNEAQLDKSGLPSDRFFAERPEGSVSTLKIQRTQQEDSAVYLCASSLPTGNGYTFGSGTRLTVV.

The chain joins TRBV6-5 to TRBJ2-1, with TRBD1 as a possible D gene (6 bases). Germline V gene sequence: CDR1 MNHEY, CDR2 SVGAGI. CDR3 length: 11 residues. Trimming left V 6 bases short and J 9 bases short, with 9 bases between. The CDR3 DNA reads TGTGCCAGCAGGCAGGGGAGTGAGCAGTTCTTC. Its translation: CASRQGSEQFF.

This sequence joins TRBV19 and TRBJ1-2, with D unclear. Trimming removed 1 base at V and 4 bases at J, with 10 bases between. The CDR3 extends over 14 amino acids. CDR1 LNHDA and CDR2 SQIVND come from the germline V gene (reference sequence). The CDR3 region is CASSIVGVRYGYTF. The CDR3 DNA is TGTGCCAGTAGTATAGTGGGCGTTCGCTATGGCTACACCTTC.

The chain carries TRBV27 and TRBJ2-3, with D uncertain. V lost 2 bases, J lost 3 bases, and 12 bases lay in between. Germline CDR1 and CDR2: MNHEY and SMNVEV (reference sequence). The CDR3 has 15 residues. The CDR3 DNA reads TGTGCCAGCAGTTTAAAGTCGCCGGGTACAGATACGCAGTATTTT. Amino acid sequence: CASSLKSPGTDTQYF.

This clone was found a few times. This chain links TRBV5-1 with TRBJ1-1, with 11 bases identical to TRBD1. Germline trimming cut 0 bases from V and 6 bases from J; bases unmatched to any gene: 7. Per the germline V gene, CDR1 is SGHRS and CDR2 is YFSETQ. This CDR3 has 16 amino acids. CDR3 DNA: TGCGCCAGCAGCTTGGCCGGGGGACAGGGGGTGCCTGAAGCTTTCTTT. As protein: CASSLAGGQGVPEAFF.

V is TRBV2 and J is TRBJ1-4, with a tentative D call TRBD1 (6 bases). V dropped 7 bases and J dropped 0 bases, with 9 bases sitting between them. This CDR3 is 14 amino acids long. CDR1 and CDR2 from the germline V gene are SNHLY and FYNNEI. CDR3 in amino acids: CASTQGTTNEKLFF. In DNA form, the CDR3 reads TGTGCCAGCACTCAGGGGACAACTAATGAAAAACTGTTTTTT.